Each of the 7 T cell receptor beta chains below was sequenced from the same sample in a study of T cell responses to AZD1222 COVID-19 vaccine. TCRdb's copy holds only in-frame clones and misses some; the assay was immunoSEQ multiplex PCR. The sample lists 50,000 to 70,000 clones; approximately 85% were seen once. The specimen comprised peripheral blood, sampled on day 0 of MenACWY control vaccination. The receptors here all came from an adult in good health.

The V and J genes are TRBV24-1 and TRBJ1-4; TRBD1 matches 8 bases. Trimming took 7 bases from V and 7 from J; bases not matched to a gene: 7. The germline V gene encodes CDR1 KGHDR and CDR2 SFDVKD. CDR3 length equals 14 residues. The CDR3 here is CATSSTGAGEKLFF. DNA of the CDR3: TGTGCCACCAGCTCGACAGGGGCGGGTGAAAAACTGTTTTTT.

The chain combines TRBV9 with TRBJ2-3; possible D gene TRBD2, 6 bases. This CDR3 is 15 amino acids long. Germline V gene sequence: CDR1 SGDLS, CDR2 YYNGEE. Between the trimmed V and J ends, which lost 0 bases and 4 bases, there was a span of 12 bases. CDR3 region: CASSVARGTADTQYF. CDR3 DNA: TGTGCCAGCAGCGTAGCTCGCGGGACGGCAGATACGCAGTATTTT.

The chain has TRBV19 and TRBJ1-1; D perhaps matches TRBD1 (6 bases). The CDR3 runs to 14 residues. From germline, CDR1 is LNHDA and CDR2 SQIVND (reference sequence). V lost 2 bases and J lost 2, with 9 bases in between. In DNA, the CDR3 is TGTGCCAGTAGTATACGAGGGGGAAACACTGAAGCTTTCTTT. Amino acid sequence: CASSIRGGNTEAFF.

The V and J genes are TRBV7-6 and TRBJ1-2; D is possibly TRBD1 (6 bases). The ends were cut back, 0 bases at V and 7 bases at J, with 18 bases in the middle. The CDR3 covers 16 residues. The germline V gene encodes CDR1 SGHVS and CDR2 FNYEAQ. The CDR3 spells CASSLALGGARSGYTF. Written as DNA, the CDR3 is TGTGCCAGCAGCTTAGCGCTCGGGGGGGCGCGGAGTGGCTACACCTTC.

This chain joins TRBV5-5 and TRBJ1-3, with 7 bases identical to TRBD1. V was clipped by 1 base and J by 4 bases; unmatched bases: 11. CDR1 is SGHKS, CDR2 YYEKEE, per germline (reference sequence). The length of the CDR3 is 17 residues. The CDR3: CASSLYSNRGSGNTIYF. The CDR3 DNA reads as TGTGCCAGCAGCTTGTATTCGAACAGGGGCTCCGGAAACACCATATATTTT.

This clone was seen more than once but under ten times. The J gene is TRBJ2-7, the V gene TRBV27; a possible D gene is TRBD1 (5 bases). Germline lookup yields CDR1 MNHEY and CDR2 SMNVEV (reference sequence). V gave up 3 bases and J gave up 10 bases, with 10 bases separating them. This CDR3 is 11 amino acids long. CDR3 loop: CASSFLGLQYF. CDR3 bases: TGTGCCAGCAGTTTTCTGGGGCTCCAGTACTTC.

The DNA for the CDR3 is TGTGCCACCAGCAGAGAGCGGAAAGATACGCAGTATTTT. Residues: CATSRERKDTQYF. The V gene is TRBV15, the J gene TRBJ2-3; unclear D gene. The CDR3 has 13 residues. V was clipped by 0 bases and J by 5 bases, with 6 bases between them. Per the germline V gene, CDR1 is LNHNV and CDR2 is YYDKDF (reference sequence).